This T cell receptor beta chain was obtained from a study of T cells after yellow fever vaccination. Trimming removed 5 bases at V and 8 bases at J, with 12 bases between. The CDR3 covers 13 residues. Germline V CDR1 and CDR2: MNHEY, SMNVEV (reference sequence). A single record per CDR3 protein comes from TCRdb applying MiXCR to the 5' RACE reads. This table has some 500,000 distinct CDR3 sequences, roughly 13% appearing once. The rearrangement joins TRBV27 to TRBJ2-2; D assignment may be TRBD1 or TRBD2 (5 bases each). The sequence was collected from a man younger than 40 who received the YFV17D yellow fever vaccine. The starting material was PBMCs, obtained on the day of the yellow fever booster vaccination. The CDR3 DNA is TGTGCCAGCAGTAGGGACCCCAGGGGGGAGCTGTTTTTT. Encoded protein: CASSRDPRGELFF.